These T cell receptor beta chains were read from a single sample in a study of T cell changes during pregnancy in multiple sclerosis. Profiling relied on immunoSEQ multiplex PCR, and the TCRdb table lists in-frame clones only, not all of them. This table holds around 130,000 clones, less than 97% found once. The sequencing here drew on peripheral blood, taken after pregnancy. The receptors were sampled from a female donor with multiple sclerosis, enrolled in a pregnancy study. CDR3s include the opening cysteine and the closing phenylalanine or tryptophan. A D gene is named only where the DNA matches it firmly. A row's size may be missing; if present it is once, few, many or a size class.

j_call: TRBJ1-6
clone_size: NA
d_call: NA
v_call: TRBV5-8
cdr3_nt: TGTGCCAGCACCTTCGCGACTTATAATTCACCCCTCCACTTT
cdr3_aa: CASTFATYNSPLHF

j_call: TRBJ1-2
clone_size: NA
d_call: NA
v_call: TRBV5-5
cdr3_nt: TGTGCCAGCAGCTCCCCTGACAGGCACCAGATCAGGATTTTGGGCTACACCTTC
cdr3_aa: CASSSPDRHQIRILGYTF

j_call: TRBJ2-1
clone_size: NA
d_call: NA
v_call: TRBV30
cdr3_nt: TGTGCCTGGGGTGTTTACGGAGATGAGCAGTTCTTC
cdr3_aa: CAWGVYGDEQFF

j_call: TRBJ2-1
clone_size: NA
d_call: NA
v_call: TRBV16
cdr3_nt: TGTGCCAGCAGCCAATACAGCAGTCCGTACAATGAGCAGTTCTTC
cdr3_aa: CASSQYSSPYNEQFF

j_call: TRBJ2-1
clone_size: NA
d_call: TRBD2
v_call: TRBV29-1
cdr3_nt: TGCAGCGTTGAAGCTAGCGGGAGTTTCCATGAGCAGTTCTTC
cdr3_aa: CSVEASGSFHEQFF

j_call: TRBJ2-1
clone_size: NA
d_call: NA
v_call: TRBV27
cdr3_nt: TGTGCCAGCAGCGATCGGAATGAGCAGTTCTTC
cdr3_aa: CASSDRNEQFF

j_call: TRBJ2-1
clone_size: NA
d_call: NA
v_call: TRBV5-4
cdr3_nt: TGTGCCACAACTCAGGGGTCTGGGAACGTATACAATGAGCAGTTCTTC
cdr3_aa: CATTQGSGNVYNEQFF

j_call: TRBJ2-5
clone_size: NA
d_call: NA
v_call: TRBV7-8
cdr3_nt: TGTGCCAGCAGCTGGGGGGACTCCACGGAGGGGACCCAGTACTTC
cdr3_aa: CASSWGDSTEGTQYF

j_call: TRBJ1-2
clone_size: NA
d_call: TRBD1
v_call: TRBV6-6
cdr3_nt: TGTGCCAGCAGCCCGGACAGGCTTTTTGGCTACACCTTC
cdr3_aa: CASSPDRLFGYTF

j_call: TRBJ1-2
clone_size: NA
d_call: NA
v_call: TRBV27
cdr3_nt: TGTGCCAGCAGTTTTCGGACGGGGAATGGCTACACCTTC
cdr3_aa: CASSFRTGNGYTF

j_call: TRBJ2-5
clone_size: NA
d_call: NA
v_call: TRBV5-1
cdr3_nt: TGCGCCAGCAGCTTGGGTCAGGGCGAGACCCAGTACTTC
cdr3_aa: CASSLGQGETQYF

j_call: TRBJ1-1
clone_size: NA
d_call: NA
v_call: TRBV7-3
cdr3_nt: TGTGCCAGCAGCGGGGGGTCCGGGATGGACACTGAAGCTTTCTTT
cdr3_aa: CASSGGSGMDTEAFF

j_call: TRBJ2-6
clone_size: NA
d_call: NA
v_call: TRBV21-1
cdr3_nt: TGTGCCAGCAGCAATTCCGTTTCCGGGGCCAACGTCCTGACTTTC
cdr3_aa: CASSNSVSGANVLTF

j_call: TRBJ1-3
clone_size: NA
d_call: NA
v_call: TRBV6-5
cdr3_nt: TGTGCCAGCAGTCGAGGGGGAAACACCATATATTTT
cdr3_aa: CASSRGGNTIYF

j_call: TRBJ2-3
clone_size: NA
d_call: NA
v_call: TRBV2
cdr3_nt: TGTGCCAGCAGGGGATCCGGACTTGATAGGTCAGATACGCAGTATTTT
cdr3_aa: CASRGSGLDRSDTQYF

j_call: TRBJ1-5
clone_size: once
d_call: TRBD1
v_call: TRBV2
cdr3_nt: TGTGCCAGCAGAGTAGGACAGGCTTACAATCAGCCCCAGCATTTT
cdr3_aa: CASRVGQAYNQPQHF

j_call: TRBJ1-5
clone_size: NA
d_call: NA
v_call: TRBV4-2
cdr3_nt: TGTGCCAGCAGCCCCTTTACAGGCAATCAGCCCCAGCATTTT
cdr3_aa: CASSPFTGNQPQHF

j_call: TRBJ2-3
clone_size: NA
d_call: TRBD2
v_call: TRBV6-1
cdr3_nt: TGTGCCAGCAGTGCAAGCGGGAGGGCTGCAGATACGCAGTATTTT
cdr3_aa: CASSASGRAADTQYF

j_call: TRBJ2-1
clone_size: once
d_call: NA
v_call: TRBV7-2
cdr3_nt: TGTGCCAGCAGCTTGGTTCCGCCCCGGAGCTCCTACAATGAGCAGTTCTTC
cdr3_aa: CASSLVPPRSSYNEQFF

j_call: TRBJ2-1
clone_size: NA
d_call: NA
v_call: TRBV27
cdr3_nt: TGTGCCAGCGGGGGGTTAGCGCCTTCCTACAATGAGCAGTTCTTC
cdr3_aa: CASGGLAPSYNEQFF

j_call: TRBJ2-2
clone_size: NA
d_call: NA
v_call: TRBV12-5
cdr3_nt: TGTGCTAGTGGTTTGGGTCGTCGCACCGGGGAGCTGTTTTTT
cdr3_aa: CASGLGRRTGELFF

j_call: TRBJ2-3
clone_size: NA
d_call: TRBD1
v_call: TRBV14
cdr3_nt: TGTGCCAGCAGCCAAATGACAGGGGGTGGCACAGATACGCAGTATTTT
cdr3_aa: CASSQMTGGGTDTQYF

j_call: TRBJ1-3
clone_size: NA
d_call: TRBD1
v_call: TRBV10-3
cdr3_nt: TGTGCCATCAGTGAGGAGGGACAGGGCTCTGGAAACACCATATATTTT
cdr3_aa: CAISEEGQGSGNTIYF

j_call: TRBJ2-2
clone_size: NA
d_call: NA
v_call: TRBV29-1
cdr3_nt: TGCAGCGTATCCATACAGGGGAGGACCGGGGAGCTGTTTTTT
cdr3_aa: CSVSIQGRTGELFF

j_call: TRBJ1-2
clone_size: NA
d_call: NA
v_call: TRBV4-2
cdr3_nt: TGTGCCAGCAGCCAAGACCGAGGAGTCCACTATGGCTACACCTTC
cdr3_aa: CASSQDRGVHYGYTF

j_call: TRBJ2-7
clone_size: NA
d_call: TRBD2
v_call: TRBV7-2
cdr3_nt: TGTGCCAGCAGCTTAGCGGGAGGGTCTCCGTACGAGCAGTACTTC
cdr3_aa: CASSLAGGSPYEQYF

j_call: TRBJ2-7
clone_size: few
d_call: NA
v_call: TRBV30
cdr3_nt: TGTGCCTGGAGTGCTACAGGGAGCCGCCGTTACGAGCAGTACTTC
cdr3_aa: CAWSATGSRRYEQYF

j_call: TRBJ2-2
clone_size: NA
d_call: TRBD2
v_call: TRBV6-6
cdr3_nt: TGTGCCAGCAGTTACCGGGGGAGGGATAGCGGGGAGCTGTTTTTT
cdr3_aa: CASSYRGRDSGELFF

j_call: TRBJ1-4
clone_size: NA
d_call: TRBD1
v_call: TRBV6-1
cdr3_nt: TGTGCCAGCAGTGGGACAGGTAGTAATGAAAAACTGTTTTTT
cdr3_aa: CASSGTGSNEKLFF

j_call: TRBJ2-3
clone_size: once
d_call: TRBD2
v_call: TRBV7-8
cdr3_nt: TGTGCCAGCAGACCCACTAGCGGCTACACAGATACGCAGTATTTT
cdr3_aa: CASRPTSGYTDTQYF

j_call: TRBJ1-1
clone_size: few
d_call: TRBD1
v_call: TRBV4-3
cdr3_nt: TGCGCCAGCAGCCAAGAACAGGGGGCGATGAACACTGAAGCTTTCTTT
cdr3_aa: CASSQEQGAMNTEAFF

j_call: TRBJ2-3
clone_size: NA
d_call: TRBD1
v_call: TRBV7-3
cdr3_nt: TGTGCCAGCAGCTCCGGGACAGGAGTGTCTAGCACAGATACGCAGTATTTT
cdr3_aa: CASSSGTGVSSTDTQYF

j_call: TRBJ2-7
clone_size: NA
d_call: TRBD1
v_call: TRBV7-9
cdr3_nt: TGTGCCAGCGTGGGGGAGGGACAGGGCTACGAGCAGTACTTC
cdr3_aa: CASVGEGQGYEQYF

j_call: TRBJ1-5
clone_size: NA
d_call: NA
v_call: TRBV18
cdr3_nt: TGTGCCAGCTCCCGTGGAGCCCCAGGGGATAGCAATCAGCCCCAGCATTTT
cdr3_aa: CASSRGAPGDSNQPQHF

j_call: TRBJ2-1
clone_size: NA
d_call: NA
v_call: TRBV9
cdr3_nt: TGTGCCAGCAGCCCCACGGACAAGTACAATGAGCAGTTCTTC
cdr3_aa: CASSPTDKYNEQFF

j_call: TRBJ1-5
clone_size: NA
d_call: NA
v_call: TRBV6-6
cdr3_nt: TGTGCCAGCAGCCGCAGGGGTGACAATCAGCCCCAGCATTTT
cdr3_aa: CASSRRGDNQPQHF

j_call: TRBJ2-7
clone_size: NA
d_call: NA
v_call: TRBV5-5
cdr3_nt: TGTGCCAGCAGCTTGTACGGCTACGAGCAGTACTTC
cdr3_aa: CASSLYGYEQYF

j_call: TRBJ2-7
clone_size: NA
d_call: TRBD2
v_call: TRBV28
cdr3_nt: TGTGCCAGCAGTCCCTCCGGGACTAGCGGGTACGAGCAGTACTTC
cdr3_aa: CASSPSGTSGYEQYF

j_call: TRBJ1-2
clone_size: NA
d_call: NA
v_call: TRBV29-1
cdr3_nt: TGCAGCGTCAGCCCTTGGGAGGGGAATCACTATGGCTACACCTTC
cdr3_aa: CSVSPWEGNHYGYTF

j_call: TRBJ1-3
clone_size: NA
d_call: TRBD1
v_call: TRBV14
cdr3_nt: TGTGCCAGCAGCCACGACAGGGACGGAAACACCATATATTTT
cdr3_aa: CASSHDRDGNTIYF

j_call: TRBJ1-3
clone_size: NA
d_call: NA
v_call: TRBV5-4
cdr3_nt: TGTGCCAGCAGCTTGGGGGGTCGGAGGAGGTTCTCTGGAAACACCATATATTTT
cdr3_aa: CASSLGGRRRFSGNTIYF

j_call: TRBJ2-2
clone_size: few
d_call: TRBD1
v_call: TRBV11-2
cdr3_nt: TGTGCCAGCAGCTCGACAGGGAACGGGGAGCTGTTTTTT
cdr3_aa: CASSSTGNGELFF

j_call: TRBJ2-1
clone_size: NA
d_call: TRBD2
v_call: TRBV27
cdr3_nt: TGTGCCAGCAATAAACCGGGACTAAACCAGTTCTTC
cdr3_aa: CASNKPGLNQFF

j_call: TRBJ2-1
clone_size: NA
d_call: TRBD2
v_call: TRBV11-1
cdr3_nt: TGTGCCAGCAGCGAGCGGGGTAGCTCCTACAATGAGCAGTTCTTC
cdr3_aa: CASSERGSSYNEQFF

j_call: TRBJ2-7
clone_size: NA
d_call: NA
v_call: TRBV21-1
cdr3_nt: TGTGCCAGCAGCATCAGAGGGCAGGGGGCGTTGTACGAGCAGTACTTC
cdr3_aa: CASSIRGQGALYEQYF

j_call: TRBJ2-7
clone_size: NA
d_call: NA
v_call: TRBV12-2
cdr3_nt: TGTGCAAGTCGACCAAGCGGGAGGAGCTCCTACGAGCAGTACTTC
cdr3_aa: CASRPSGRSSYEQYF

j_call: TRBJ1-3
clone_size: NA
d_call: NA
v_call: TRBV5-5
cdr3_nt: TGTGCCAGCAGCTTGGACAGGACCTCTGGAAACACCATATATTTT
cdr3_aa: CASSLDRTSGNTIYF

j_call: TRBJ2-7
clone_size: NA
d_call: NA
v_call: TRBV5-4
cdr3_nt: TGTGCCAACAGCTCCTACCTCGACGAGCAGTACTTC
cdr3_aa: CANSSYLDEQYF